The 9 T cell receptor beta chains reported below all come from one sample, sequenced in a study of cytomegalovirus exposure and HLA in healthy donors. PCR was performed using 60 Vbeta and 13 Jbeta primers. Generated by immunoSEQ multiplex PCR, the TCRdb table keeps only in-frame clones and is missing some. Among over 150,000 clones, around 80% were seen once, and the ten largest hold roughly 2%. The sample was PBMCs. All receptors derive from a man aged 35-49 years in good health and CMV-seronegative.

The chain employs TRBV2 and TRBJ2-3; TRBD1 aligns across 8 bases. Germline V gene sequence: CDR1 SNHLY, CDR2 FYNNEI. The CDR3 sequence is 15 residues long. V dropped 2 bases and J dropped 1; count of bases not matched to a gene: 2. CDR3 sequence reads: CASSENRGGTDTQYF. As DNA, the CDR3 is TGTGCCAGCAGTGAAAACAGGGGGGGCACAGATACGCAGTATTTT.

CDR3 in amino acids: CASSFRDRVKNIQYF. The CDR3 nucleotides read TGTGCCAGTAGTTTCCGGGACAGGGTGAAAAACATTCAGTACTTC. This chain connects TRBV19 to TRBJ2-4; 9 bases are shared with TRBD1. Germline loops: CDR1 LNHDA, CDR2 SQIVND (reference sequence). The CDR3 sequence is 15 residues long. J gave up 4 bases and V 5 bases, and 6 bases lay outside the gene matches.

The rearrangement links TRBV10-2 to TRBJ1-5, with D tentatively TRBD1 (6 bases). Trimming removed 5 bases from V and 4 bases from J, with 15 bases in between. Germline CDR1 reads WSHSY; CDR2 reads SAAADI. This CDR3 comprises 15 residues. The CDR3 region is CASSPSTGTNQPQHF. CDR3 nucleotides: TGCGCCAGCAGTCCGAGCACAGGGACAAATCAGCCCCAGCATTTT.

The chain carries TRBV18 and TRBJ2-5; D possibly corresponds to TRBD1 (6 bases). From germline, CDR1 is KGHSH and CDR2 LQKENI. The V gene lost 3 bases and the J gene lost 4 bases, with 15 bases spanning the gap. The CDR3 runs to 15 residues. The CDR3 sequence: CASSPGQGMRETQYF. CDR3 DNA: TGTGCCAGCTCACCTGGGCAGGGGATGAGAGAGACCCAGTACTTC.

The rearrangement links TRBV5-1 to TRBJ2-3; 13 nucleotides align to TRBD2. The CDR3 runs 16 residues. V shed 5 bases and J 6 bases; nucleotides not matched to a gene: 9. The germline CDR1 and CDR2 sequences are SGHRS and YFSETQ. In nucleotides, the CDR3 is TGCGCCAGCAGGGGGGGACTAGCGGGAACCTCGGATACGCAGTATTTT. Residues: CASRGGLAGTSDTQYF.

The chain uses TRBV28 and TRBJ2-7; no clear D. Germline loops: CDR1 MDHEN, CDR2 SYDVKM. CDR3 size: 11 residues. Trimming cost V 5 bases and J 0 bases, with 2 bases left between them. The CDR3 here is CASSRSYEQYF. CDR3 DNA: TGTGCCAGCAGTCGCTCCTACGAGCAGTACTTC.

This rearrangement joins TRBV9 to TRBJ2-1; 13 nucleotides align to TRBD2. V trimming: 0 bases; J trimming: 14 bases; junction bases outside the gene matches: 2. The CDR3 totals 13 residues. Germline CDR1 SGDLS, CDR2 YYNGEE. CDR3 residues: CASSVGLAGGEFF. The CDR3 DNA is TGTGCCAGCAGCGTAGGACTAGCGGGAGGTGAGTTCTTC.

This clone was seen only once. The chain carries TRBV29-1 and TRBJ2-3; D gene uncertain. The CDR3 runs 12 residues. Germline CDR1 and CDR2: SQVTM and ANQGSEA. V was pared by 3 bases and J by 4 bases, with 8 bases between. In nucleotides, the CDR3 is TGCAGCGTTGATAGTCTCGCAGATACGCAGTATTTT. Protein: CSVDSLADTQYF.

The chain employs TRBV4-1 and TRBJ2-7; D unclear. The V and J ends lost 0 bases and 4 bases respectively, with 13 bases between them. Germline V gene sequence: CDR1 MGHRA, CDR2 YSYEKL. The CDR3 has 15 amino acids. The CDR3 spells CASSQDASELYEQYF. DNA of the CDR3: TGCGCCAGCAGCCAAGACGCCAGCGAATTATACGAGCAGTACTTC.